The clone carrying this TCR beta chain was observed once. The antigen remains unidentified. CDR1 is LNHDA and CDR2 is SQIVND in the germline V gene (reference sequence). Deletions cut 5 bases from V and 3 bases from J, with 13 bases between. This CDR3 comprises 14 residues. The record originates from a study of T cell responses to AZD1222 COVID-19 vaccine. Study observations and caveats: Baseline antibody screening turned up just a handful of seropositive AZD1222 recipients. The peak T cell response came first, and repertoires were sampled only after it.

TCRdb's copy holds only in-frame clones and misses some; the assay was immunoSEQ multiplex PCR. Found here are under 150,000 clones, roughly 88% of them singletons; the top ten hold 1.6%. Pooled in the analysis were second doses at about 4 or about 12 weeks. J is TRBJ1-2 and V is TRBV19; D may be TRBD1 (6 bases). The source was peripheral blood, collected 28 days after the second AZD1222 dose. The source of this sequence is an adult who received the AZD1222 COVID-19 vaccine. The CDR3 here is CASSVRQDYYGYTF. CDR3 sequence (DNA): TGTGCCAGTAGTGTCAGACAGGATTACTATGGCTACACCTTC.